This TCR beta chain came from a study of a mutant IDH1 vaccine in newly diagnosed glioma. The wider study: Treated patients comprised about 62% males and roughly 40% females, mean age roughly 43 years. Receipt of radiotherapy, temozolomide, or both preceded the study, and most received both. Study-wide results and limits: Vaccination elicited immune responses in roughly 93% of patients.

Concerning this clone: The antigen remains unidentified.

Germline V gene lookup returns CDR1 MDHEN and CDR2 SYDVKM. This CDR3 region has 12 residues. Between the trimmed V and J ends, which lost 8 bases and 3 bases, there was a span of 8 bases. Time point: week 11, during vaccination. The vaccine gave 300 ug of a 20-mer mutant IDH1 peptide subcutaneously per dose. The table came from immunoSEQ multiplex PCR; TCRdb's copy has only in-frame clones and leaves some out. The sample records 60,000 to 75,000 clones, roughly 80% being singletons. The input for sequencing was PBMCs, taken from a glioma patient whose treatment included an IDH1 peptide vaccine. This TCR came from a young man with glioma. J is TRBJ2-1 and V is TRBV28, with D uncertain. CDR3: CASRKSYNEQFF. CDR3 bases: TGTGCCAGCCGGAAGAGCTACAATGAGCAGTTCTTC.